Sequencing of this T cell receptor beta chain was carried out in a study of T-cell memory formation after mild COVID-19. Via MiXCR, TCRdb re-called the 5' RACE reads, giving one row per CDR3 protein. The repertoire holds approximately 340,000 distinct CDR3 sequences, with 13% as singletons. The length of the CDR3 is 12 residues. V lost 8 bases and J 6 bases, leaving 13 bases between the germline ends. Germline assignment: CDR1 SEHNR and CDR2 FQNEAQ (reference sequence). This chain connects TRBV7-9 to TRBJ1-2, with D uncertain. Sequencing used PBMCs or a T cell subset sorted from them (not recorded which). The TCR sequence derives from a man younger than 35 who had mild COVID-19 (a few samples of this study predate the infection). Cell type and time point are not known. CDR3 DNA: TGTGCCAGCGGGTCAGGCCTCCATGGCTACACCTTC. This translates into CASGSGLHGYTF.